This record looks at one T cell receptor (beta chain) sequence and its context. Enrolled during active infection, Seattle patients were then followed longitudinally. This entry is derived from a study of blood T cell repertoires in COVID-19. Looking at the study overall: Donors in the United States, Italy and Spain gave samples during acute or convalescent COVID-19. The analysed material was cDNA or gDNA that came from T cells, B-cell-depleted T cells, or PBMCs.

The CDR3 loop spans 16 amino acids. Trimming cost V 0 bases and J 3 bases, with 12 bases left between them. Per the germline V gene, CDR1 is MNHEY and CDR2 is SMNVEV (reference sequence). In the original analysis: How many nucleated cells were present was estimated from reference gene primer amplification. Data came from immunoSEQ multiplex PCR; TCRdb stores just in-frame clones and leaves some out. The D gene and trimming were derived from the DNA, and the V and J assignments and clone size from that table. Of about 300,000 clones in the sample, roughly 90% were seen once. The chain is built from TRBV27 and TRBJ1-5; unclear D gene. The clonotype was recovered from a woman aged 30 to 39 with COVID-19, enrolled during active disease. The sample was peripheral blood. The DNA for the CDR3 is TGTGCCAGCAGTTTATCTGCGGCGAGGGCCAATCAGCCCCAGCATTTT. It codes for CASSLSAARANQPQHF.